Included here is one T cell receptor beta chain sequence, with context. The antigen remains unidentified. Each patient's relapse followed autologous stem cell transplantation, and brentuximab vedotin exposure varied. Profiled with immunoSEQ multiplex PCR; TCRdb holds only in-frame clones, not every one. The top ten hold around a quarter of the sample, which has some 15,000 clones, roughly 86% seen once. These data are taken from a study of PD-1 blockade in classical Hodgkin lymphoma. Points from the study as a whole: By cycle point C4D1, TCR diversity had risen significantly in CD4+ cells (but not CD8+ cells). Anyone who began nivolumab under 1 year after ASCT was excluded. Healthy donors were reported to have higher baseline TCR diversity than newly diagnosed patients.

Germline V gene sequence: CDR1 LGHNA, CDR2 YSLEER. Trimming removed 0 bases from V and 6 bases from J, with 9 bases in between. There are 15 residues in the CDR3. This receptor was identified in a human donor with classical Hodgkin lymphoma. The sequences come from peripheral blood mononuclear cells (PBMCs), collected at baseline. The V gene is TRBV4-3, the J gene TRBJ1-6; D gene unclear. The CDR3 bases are TGCGCCAGCAGCCAAGAGCCGGAGGGTAATTCACCCCTCCACTTT. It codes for CASSQEPEGNSPLHF.